This entry is about one T cell receptor beta chain. Per the study methods: Amplification of reference gene primers was used by the study to estimate nucleated cell counts. Clones were sequenced by immunoSEQ multiplex PCR, and TCRdb holds only the in-frame ones, with some missing. Clonal size and the V and J genes are those of that table, whereas D and trimming came from the DNA. The data contain about 150,000 clones, about 89% of them seen just once; the ten biggest clones take up around 3%. The sample comes from a study of blood T cell repertoires in COVID-19. About the research overall: T cells, B-cell-depleted T cells, or PBMCs supplied cDNA or gDNA.

Trimming shortened V by 5 bases and J by 2 bases, and 13 bases separated the two germline ends. The germline CDR1 and CDR2 sequences are SGHAT and FQNNGV. The CDR3 is made up of 14 amino acids. This sequence originates from a man in his sixties with acute or convalescent COVID-19. The sequenced sample was peripheral blood. This chain uses TRBV11-2 with TRBJ2-7, with D possibly TRBD1 on 6 matching bases. The CDR3 reads CASSARTDTYEQYF. CDR3 DNA: TGTGCCAGCAGCGCGAGGACAGACACCTACGAGCAGTACTTC.